This T cell receptor (beta chain) emerged from a study of identical twins. TCRdb called the 5' RACE reads again in MiXCR, with one record for every CDR3 protein. The profile shows 1.5 million to 2 million distinct CDR3 sequences, about 31% of them singletons. The CDR3 totals 15 residues. CDR1 and CDR2 from the germline V gene are DFQATT and SNEGSKA (reference sequence). Sequenced material: cord blood. The V gene is TRBV20-1, the J gene TRBJ2-1; D tentatively fits TRBD1 or TRBD2 (5 bases each). This TCR derives from a newborn girl in good health. The CDR3 sequence: CRALQGTGSYNEQFF. DNA for the CDR3: TGCAGAGCGCTGCAAGGGACCGGCTCCTACAATGAGCAGTTCTTC.